This is a list of T cell receptor beta chains from one sample in a study of blood T cell repertoires in COVID-19. Libraries were prepared by immunoSEQ multiplex PCR; TCRdb keeps only in-frame clonotypes and omits some of them. Here the sample spans about 250,000 clones, nearly 90% being singletons. Sequenced input: peripheral blood. Source of these receptors: a man in his late teens or twenties with active or convalescent COVID-19. The CDR3 runs from the conserved cysteine through the conserved F or W. The D gene is left open where the match is weak. Size is omitted from some rows. Given values are once, few, many or a class for expanded clones.

>TRBV13|.|.|TRBJ2-3
CASSRIRRTDRDCISPGTDTQYF
TGTGCCAGCAGCCGAATAAGACGAACAGACCGGGACTGCATCTCTCCAGGCACAGATACGCAGTATTTT
>TRBV9|.|.|TRBJ1-1
CASSPYLTGNTEAFF
TGTGCCAGCAGCCCTTACCTTACAGGGAACACTGAAGCTTTCTTT
>TRBV10-2|.|.|TRBJ2-3
CASSESPTDVSTDTQYF
TGCGCCAGCAGTGAGTCCCCGACAGATGTGAGCACAGATACGCAGTATTTT
>TRBV7-2|.|.|TRBJ1-1
CASSLADSTEAFF
TGTGCCAGCAGCTTAGCTGACAGCACTGAAGCTTTCTTT
>TRBV7-9|.|TRBD1|TRBJ1-6
CASSLTGEPYNSPLHF
TGTGCCAGCAGCTTAACAGGGGAACCCTATAATTCACCCCTCCACTTT
>TRBV27|.|.|TRBJ2-7
CASSSLGPYEQYF
TGTGCCAGCAGTTCCCTTGGGCCCTACGAGCAGTACTTC
>TRBV28|once|TRBD1|TRBJ1-1
CASSFPQGYGTEAFF
TGTGCCAGCAGTTTTCCACAGGGGTATGGGACTGAAGCTTTCTTT
>TRBV20-1|few|.|TRBJ1-1
CSASERRRAFF
TGCAGTGCTAGTGAGAGGAGAAGGGCTTTCTTT
>TRBV4-3|.|TRBD1|TRBJ1-4
CASSQETGREKLFF
TGCGCCAGCAGCCAAGAGACAGGGCGAGAAAAACTGTTTTTT
>TRBV9|.|TRBD1|TRBJ1-2
CASSADRGGYGYTF
TGTGCCAGCAGCGCCGACAGGGGTGGCTATGGCTACACCTTC
>TRBV7-9|.|.|TRBJ1-1
CASSLRDTEAFF
TGTGCCAGCAGCTTACGGGACACTGAAGCTTTCTTT
>TRBV19|.|TRBD1|TRBJ1-2
CASLGTGVYGYTF
TGTGCCAGTTTAGGGACAGGGGTCTATGGCTACACCTTC
>TRBV7-8|.|.|TRBJ2-7
CASSPRSLAEPYEQYF
TGTGCCAGCAGCCCGAGGTCGTTAGCGGAACCTTACGAGCAGTACTTC
>TRBV7-9|.|TRBD1|TRBJ1-4
CASSSPPRTGGEKLFF
TGTGCCAGCAGCTCCCCGCCCAGAACAGGGGGCGAAAAACTGTTTTTT
>TRBV4-3|.|TRBD1|TRBJ1-1
CASSYRQGADTEAFF
TGCGCCAGCAGTTACAGACAGGGGGCGGACACTGAAGCTTTCTTT
>TRBV15|.|.|TRBJ1-2
CATSRPSTGYYGYTF
TGTGCCACCAGCAGACCATCCACAGGGTACTATGGCTACACCTTC
>TRBV5-4|few|.|TRBJ1-1
CASSLEQRNTEAFF
TGTGCCAGCAGCTTGGAACAGAGGAACACTGAAGCTTTCTTT
>TRBV7-8|few|TRBD1|TRBJ1-5
CASSPGWGQSNQPQHF
TGTGCCAGCAGCCCAGGGTGGGGACAGAGCAATCAGCCCCAGCATTTT
>TRBV20-1|.|TRBD2|TRBJ2-1
CSASLASGTYNEQFF
TGCAGTGCTAGTTTGGCTAGCGGGACCTACAATGAGCAGTTCTTC
>TRBV9|.|TRBD2|TRBJ2-7
CASSARLLAGGEQYF
TGTGCCAGCAGCGCCAGATTGCTAGCGGGAGGCGAGCAGTACTTC
>TRBV7-2|.|.|TRBJ1-5
CASSPGSFSNQPQHF
TGTGCCAGCAGCCCGGGGTCTTTCAGCAATCAGCCCCAGCATTTT
>TRBV30|.|.|TRBJ1-5
CAWSVTGGRGNQPQHF
TGTGCCTGGAGTGTAACGGGGGGTAGGGGCAATCAGCCCCAGCATTTT
>TRBV5-1|.|TRBD2|TRBJ2-1
CASSTSGTTEQFF
TGCGCCAGCAGCACATCCGGGACTACTGAGCAGTTCTTC
>TRBV9|.|.|TRBJ1-2
CASSVAIGQTYGYTF
TGTGCCAGCAGCGTAGCTATCGGACAGACCTATGGCTACACCTTC
>TRBV27|once|.|TRBJ2-7
CASSPTVPASYEQYF
TGTGCCAGCAGTCCAACAGTACCTGCCTCCTACGAGCAGTACTTC
>TRBV6-5|.|.|TRBJ2-5
CASSYSPAGPQETQYF
TGTGCCAGCAGTTACTCCCCTGCGGGACCCCAAGAGACCCAGTACTTC
>TRBV19|.|.|TRBJ2-7
CASSIGGSGYEQYF
TGTGCCAGTAGTATAGGAGGGAGTGGCTACGAGCAGTACTTC
>TRBV29-1|.|.|TRBJ1-3
CSVEVDNGNTIYF
TGCAGCGTTGAAGTGGACAATGGAAACACCATATATTTT
>TRBV19|.|TRBD2|TRBJ2-3
CASSTGGSGRAVITDTQYF
TGTGCCAGTAGTACCGGCGGTAGCGGGAGGGCCGTTATCACAGATACGCAGTATTTT
>TRBV6-5|.|TRBD1|TRBJ1-1
CASSPRQGLNTEAFF
TGTGCCAGCAGTCCGCGACAGGGTTTGAACACTGAAGCTTTCTTT
>TRBV5-6|few|TRBD1|TRBJ1-3
CASILQGAPGNTIYF
TGTGCCAGCATCCTACAGGGGGCGCCTGGAAACACCATATATTTT
>TRBV6-5|.|.|TRBJ1-5
CASSYLSGGNQPQHF
TGTGCCAGCAGTTACCTTTCGGGGGGCAATCAGCCCCAGCATTTT
>TRBV13|.|TRBD2|TRBJ2-2
CASSFFSGRASNTGELFF
TGTGCCAGCAGCTTTTTTAGCGGGAGAGCCTCGAACACCGGGGAGCTGTTTTTT
>TRBV15|once|TRBD1|TRBJ1-6
CATSRDGTGNSPLHF
TGTGCCACCAGCAGAGATGGGACAGGGAATTCACCCCTCCACTTT
>TRBV24-1|.|TRBD1|TRBJ2-2
CATSPGQGVTGELFF
TGTGCCACCAGTCCGGGACAGGGGGTAACCGGGGAGCTGTTTTTT
>TRBV28|.|.|TRBJ2-1
CASSFRDFEQFF
TGTGCCAGCAGTTTCCGGGACTTCGAGCAGTTCTTC
>TRBV5-1|.|.|TRBJ1-1
CASAPHRAQMNTEAFF
TGCGCCAGCGCCCCCCACAGGGCCCAAATGAACACTGAAGCTTTCTTT
>TRBV5-1|.|TRBD1|TRBJ1-1
CASSSSTGGRTEAFF
TGCGCCAGCAGCTCATCGACAGGGGGTAGGACTGAAGCTTTCTTT
>TRBV5-4|.|TRBD2|TRBJ2-1
CASSSWTSPSSYNEQFF
TGTGCCAGCAGCTCATGGACTAGTCCAAGCTCCTACAATGAGCAGTTCTTC
>TRBV5-6|.|.|TRBJ1-1
CASSFGDWGHMNTEAFF
TGTGCCAGCAGCTTTGGTGATTGGGGGCACATGAACACTGAAGCTTTCTTT
>TRBV6-5|.|TRBD2|TRBJ2-3
CATGLAGFADTQYF
TGTGCCACAGGACTAGCGGGATTCGCAGATACGCAGTATTTT
>TRBV29-1|once|TRBD1|TRBJ1-2
CSVGVGTGGLYGYTF
TGCAGCGTTGGGGTCGGGACAGGGGGCCTCTATGGCTACACCTTC
>TRBV9|.|.|TRBJ1-3
CASSVQISGNTIYF
TGTGCCAGCAGCGTACAGATCTCTGGAAACACCATATATTTT
>TRBV10-2|.|.|TRBJ2-1
CASSAGHYNEQFF
TGCGCCAGCAGTGCTGGGCACTACAATGAGCAGTTCTTC
>TRBV29-1|.|TRBD1|TRBJ2-2
CSTRRDRDSGELFF
TGCAGCACCCGCCGGGACAGGGATTCCGGGGAGCTGTTTTTT
>TRBV15|once|.|TRBJ1-3
CATSSHRALGNRSGNTIYF
TGTGCCACCAGCAGCCACAGGGCGCTAGGGAACCGCTCTGGAAACACCATATATTTT
>TRBV29-1|.|.|TRBJ1-4
CSSRGGTNEKLFF
TGCAGTTCCCGGGGGGGAACTAATGAAAAACTGTTTTTT
>TRBV10-3|few|.|TRBJ2-5
CAISVGATQETQYF
TGTGCCATCAGTGTGGGGGCTACCCAAGAGACCCAGTACTTC
>TRBV28|.|TRBD1|TRBJ2-7
CASSYPDRVEVPYEQYF
TGTGCCAGCAGTTACCCTGACAGGGTAGAGGTACCGTACGAGCAGTACTTC
>TRBV5-6|.|.|TRBJ2-2
CASRMGLGGTGELFF
TGTGCCAGCAGGATGGGGCTGGGAGGCACCGGGGAGCTGTTTTTT
>TRBV3-1/TRBV3-2|.|TRBD2|TRBJ2-7
CASRRGTNYEQYF
TGTGCCAGCAGGCGAGGGACTAACTACGAGCAGTACTTC
>TRBV20-1|.|TRBD1|TRBJ1-2
CSASSPGQGIGYTF
TGCAGTGCTAGTAGTCCGGGACAGGGTATCGGCTACACCTTC
>TRBV5-1|.|TRBD1|TRBJ1-5
CASSRNGQGDQPQHF
TGCGCCAGCAGCCGAAATGGACAGGGCGATCAGCCCCAGCATTTT
>TRBV27|few|TRBD2|TRBJ2-3
CASSFGAGVADTQYF
TGTGCCAGCAGTTTTGGGGCGGGAGTCGCAGATACGCAGTATTTT
>TRBV2|.|TRBD2|TRBJ2-5
CASRTGLAGETQYF
TGTGCCAGCAGGACGGGACTAGCGGGAGAGACCCAGTACTTC